These 19 T cell receptor beta chains were sequenced from one sample in a study of shared clonotypes between healthy human individuals. Assay: immunoSEQ multiplex PCR; the TCRdb copy retains only in-frame clones and omits some. The repertoire includes 1,400,000 or so clones, around 98.5% of them detected once, and about 0.4% sits in the top ten. The material sequenced was naive CD4+ T cells sorted from blood. Subset specified: CD45RA+ positively selected. The receptors derive from a young man in good health.

The chain joins TRBV19 to TRBJ1-2, with D possibly matching TRBD1 (5 bases). CDR3 length: 12 residues. CDR1 and CDR2 (germline): LNHDA, SQIVND (reference sequence). V shed 2 bases and J shed 8 bases, with 9 bases lying between them. The DNA for the CDR3 is TGTGCCAGTAGTATACGAGGGGACGGCTACACCTTC. As protein: CASSIRGDGYTF.

The J gene is TRBJ2-3, the V gene TRBV10-2; tentatively, D is TRBD2 (6 bases). The CDR3 has 14 amino acids. The V end lost 3 bases, the J end lost 4 bases, and 11 bases lay between the germline ends. The V gene's germline CDR1 is WSHSY and CDR2 SAAADI. The CDR3 coding sequence is TGCGCCAGCAGTGACCCTCGACTAGCAGATACGCAGTATTTT. Protein sequence: CASSDPRLADTQYF.

The chain recombines TRBV7-2 with TRBJ2-7, with 7 bases fitting TRBD2. Germline trimming cut 2 bases from V and 0 bases from J; bases unmatched to any gene: 7. This CDR3 has 16 residues. The V gene's germline CDR1 is SGHTA and CDR2 FQGNSA. The CDR3 loop reads CASSLTSVAGSYEQYF. The CDR3 nucleotides read TGTGCCAGCAGCTTAACTTCAGTAGCGGGCTCCTACGAGCAGTACTTC.

As regards this clone: Mismatch with germline at one junction end may stem from a read error. This chain uses TRBV5-1 with TRBJ2-5, with D possibly TRBD2 on 5 matching bases. Per the germline V gene, CDR1 is SGHRS and CDR2 is YFSETQ. CDR3 length: 12 amino acids. CDR3 sequence (DNA): TGCGCCAGCAACTTGGAGGCCGGGACCCAGTACTTC. Translated: CASNLEAGTQYF.

The chain has TRBV5-1 and TRBJ2-7; D is uncertain. Germline-derived CDR1 and CDR2 are SGHRS and YFSETQ. Trimming removed 4 bases at V and 0 bases at J, with 23 bases between. The CDR3 consists of 18 residues. The CDR3 DNA follows: TGCGCCAGCAGCCACACGACCTATGAAACACATTTCTCCTACGAGCAGTACTTC. It encodes CASSHTTYETHFSYEQYF.

The CDR3 coding sequence is TGTGCCAGCAGTACCTCGACAGGTCTTTTCGGGGGCGAGCAGTACTTC. Protein sequence: CASSTSTGLFGGEQYF. The chain joins TRBV27 to TRBJ2-7, with D tentatively TRBD1 or TRBD2 (6 bases each). The CDR3 extends over 16 amino acids. The V end lost 5 bases, the J end lost 6 bases, and 23 bases lay between the germline ends. Germline lookup yields CDR1 MNHEY and CDR2 SMNVEV (reference sequence).

The rearrangement links TRBV28 to TRBJ1-2, with D hard to call. The CDR3 has 12 amino acids. Germline CDR1 MDHEN, CDR2 SYDVKM. Trimming took 11 bases from V and 5 from J, leaving 15 bases between them. CDR3 region: CAAAGGGYGYTF. CDR3 bases: TGTGCCGCAGCCGGCGGCGGGTATGGCTACACCTTC.

This clone appeared a single time. CDR3 sequence reads: CASSHLPQWGGLNNEQFF. The DNA of the CDR3 is TGTGCCAGCAGCCATCTCCCCCAGTGGGGGGGACTTAACAATGAGCAGTTCTTC. The rearrangement links TRBV14 to TRBJ2-1; 7 nucleotides agree with TRBD2. Germline V gene data show CDR1 as SGHDN and CDR2 as FVKESK. There are 18 residues in the CDR3. V trimming: 3 bases; J trimming: 5 bases; junction bases outside the gene matches: 16.

CDR3 sequence reads: CASSLVGRNTGELFF. The CDR3 DNA is TGTGCCAGCAGCTTGGTCGGGAGGAACACCGGGGAGCTGTTTTTT. The chain is built from TRBV5-4 and TRBJ2-2; D possibly corresponds to TRBD2 (6 bases). V lost 0 bases and J 1 base, leaving 7 bases between the germline ends. The germline CDR1 and CDR2 sequences are SGHNT and YYREEE (reference sequence). This CDR3 contains 15 residues.

Turning to this clone: Other DNA sequences from this sample encode an identical CDR3 as well. This chain joins TRBV4-1 and TRBJ2-7; D is unclear. Trimming shortened V by 0 bases and J by 0 bases, and 9 bases separated the two germline ends. Germline CDR1 reads MGHRA; CDR2 reads YSYEKL. The CDR3 is 15 residues long. DNA of the CDR3: TGCGCCAGCAGCCAAGATCAAGGAAGCTCCTACGAGCAGTACTTC. Translating gives CASSQDQGSSYEQYF.

The chain recombines TRBV28 with TRBJ2-1; D call uncertain. Germline V CDR1 and CDR2: MDHEN, SYDVKM. This CDR3 is built from 14 residues. V was clipped by 8 bases and J by 3 bases, with 14 bases between them. CDR3 sequence reads: CASRFIDNYNEQFF. CDR3 DNA: TGTGCCAGCCGATTTATTGATAACTACAATGAGCAGTTCTTC.

This chain uses TRBV14 with TRBJ1-2; the match to TRBD1 covers 7 bases. V dropped 8 bases and J dropped 5; count of bases not matched to a gene: 11. In germline, CDR1 is SGHDN, CDR2 FVKESK. This CDR3 is built from 14 residues. Written as DNA, the CDR3 is TGTGCCAGCCGCCGGGGACAGTACGCTTATGGCTACACCTTC. It yields the protein CASRRGQYAYGYTF.

V and J are TRBV18 and TRBJ1-1; no clear D gene. Germline values: CDR1 KGHSH, CDR2 LQKENI. The CDR3 runs 15 residues. The germline V and J ends were trimmed by 2 bases and 5 bases, with 15 bases remaining between them. CDR3 nucleotides: TGTGCCAGCTCACCAACTAAGTCGCTGGGGACTGAAGCTTTCTTT. Translation gives CASSPTKSLGTEAFF.

The chain joins TRBV29-1 to TRBJ2-7, with D unclear. This CDR3 region has 12 residues. Trimming left V 7 bases short and J 3 bases short, with 13 bases between. Germline V gene sequence: CDR1 SQVTM, CDR2 ANQGSEA. The CDR3: CSAGQGVYEQYF. In DNA form, the CDR3 reads TGCAGCGCCGGTCAAGGAGTCTACGAGCAGTACTTC.

The chain has TRBV28 and TRBJ2-6; TRBD2 is a possible D gene (5 bases). The germline V gene has CDR1 MDHEN and CDR2 SYDVKM. Between the trimmed V and J ends, which lost 7 bases and 4 bases, there was a span of 11 bases. The CDR3 extends over 14 amino acids. In DNA form, the CDR3 reads TGTGCCAGCAATCGGGGTTCCGGGGCCAACGTCCTGACTTTC. It specifies CASNRGSGANVLTF.

V usage is TRBV28 and J usage is TRBJ1-1, with D perhaps matching TRBD1 (5 bases). Trimming removed 7 bases at V and 7 bases at J, with 13 bases between. Germline loops: CDR1 MDHEN, CDR2 SYDVKM. The CDR3 sequence is 12 residues long. CDR3 sequence reads: CASIANGGEAFF. CDR3 sequence (DNA): TGTGCCAGCATCGCGAACGGGGGTGAAGCTTTCTTT.

The rearrangement uses TRBV21-1 and TRBJ2-7. TRBV21-1 is tagged as a pseudogene. The CDR3 has 13 amino acids. CDR3 sequence (DNA): TGTGCTCCCGGGGCTAGCCCTCCCTACGAGCAGTACTTC. Its protein product is CAPGASPPYEQYF.

The V gene is TRBV5-1, the J gene TRBJ1-2; perhaps TRBD1 as D (5 bases). The V and J ends lost 4 bases and 4 bases respectively, with 14 bases between them. Germline assignment: CDR1 SGHRS and CDR2 YFSETQ. The CDR3 has 14 residues. The CDR3 loop reads CASSRDVPRYGYTF. The DNA of the CDR3 is TGCGCCAGCAGCAGGGACGTACCCCGCTATGGCTACACCTTC.

This clone was seen a single time. The chain recombines TRBV14 with TRBJ2-7, with 8 bases fitting TRBD1. This CDR3 comprises 13 residues. Germline lookup yields CDR1 SGHDN and CDR2 FVKESK. V shed 4 bases and J 5 bases; nucleotides not matched to a gene: 4. Here the CDR3 reads CASSRDRIDEQYF. CDR3 DNA sequence: TGTGCCAGCAGCCGGGACAGGATAGACGAGCAGTACTTC.